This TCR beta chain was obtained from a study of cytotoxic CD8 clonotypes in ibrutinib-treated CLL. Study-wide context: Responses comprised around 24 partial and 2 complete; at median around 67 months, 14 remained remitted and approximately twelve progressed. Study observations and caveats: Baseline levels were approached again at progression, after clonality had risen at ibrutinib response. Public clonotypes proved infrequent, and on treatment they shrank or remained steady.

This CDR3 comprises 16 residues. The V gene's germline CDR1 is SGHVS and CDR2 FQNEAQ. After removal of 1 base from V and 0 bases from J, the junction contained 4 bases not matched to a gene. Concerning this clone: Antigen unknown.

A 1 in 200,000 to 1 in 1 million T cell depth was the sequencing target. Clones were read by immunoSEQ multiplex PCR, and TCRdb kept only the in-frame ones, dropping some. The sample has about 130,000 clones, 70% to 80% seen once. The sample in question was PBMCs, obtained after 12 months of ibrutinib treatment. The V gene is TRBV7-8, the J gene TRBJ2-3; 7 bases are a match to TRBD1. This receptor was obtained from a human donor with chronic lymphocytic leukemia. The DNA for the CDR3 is TGTGCCAGCAGCTTAGAAACAGGGGAGAGCACAGATACGCAGTATTTT. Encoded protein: CASSLETGESTDTQYF.